This entry lists 20 T cell receptor beta chains sequenced from one sample in a study of blood T cell repertoires in COVID-19. The protocol was immunoSEQ multiplex PCR, while the TCRdb copy is restricted to in-frame clones and leaves out a portion. This sample carries roughly 250,000 clones, 75% to 90% of them seen once, and the ten largest clones take 3% to 4%. Sequenced sample: peripheral blood. The receptors here all came from a woman aged 40-49 years with acute or convalescent COVID-19.

The chain combines TRBV7-2 with TRBJ1-2; D may be TRBD1 (6 bases). Trimming left V 5 bases short and J 1 base short, with 26 bases between. The CDR3 extends over 19 amino acids. Germline V CDR1 and CDR2: SGHTA, FQGNSA. CDR3 protein: CASSKTSRGGPSVNYGYTF. DNA of the CDR3: TGTGCCAGCAGCAAGACGTCCCGCGGGGGCCCTAGTGTTAACTATGGCTACACCTTC.

The gene calls are TRBV18 and TRBJ1-2, with TRBD1 identical over 7 bases. CDR1 KGHSH and CDR2 LQKENI come from the germline V gene. The CDR3 runs to 15 residues. The ends lost 1 base at V and 5 bases at J; junction bases unmatched: 7. The chain's CDR3 is CASSPLADRFYGYTF. In DNA form, the CDR3 reads TGTGCCAGCTCACCACTGGCGGACAGGTTTTATGGCTACACCTTC. Looking up the rest from reference TRBV18 and TRBJ1-2 gives the full variable domain: NAGVMQNPRHLVRRRGQEARLRCSPMKGHSHVYWYRQLPEEGLKFMVYLQKENIIDESGMPKERFSAEFPKEGPSILRIQQVVRGDSAAYFCASSPLADRFYGYTFGSGTRLTVV.

The V call is TRBV2, the J call TRBJ1-6; D unresolved. Germline V CDR1 and CDR2: SNHLY, FYNNEI. V dropped 1 base and J dropped 10 bases, with 11 bases sitting between them. The CDR3 spans 14 residues. CDR3 bases: TGTGCCAGCAGTGAAGTGGGCAGAGGGTCACCCCTCCACTTT. Translation gives CASSEVGRGSPLHF.

The gene calls are TRBV19 and TRBJ1-1; maybe TRBD1 (5 bases). V lost 6 bases and J 8 bases, leaving 10 bases between the germline ends. Germline-derived CDR1 and CDR2 are LNHDA and SQIVND (reference sequence). CDR3 size: 11 residues. CDR3 in amino acids: CASRTGLEAFF. The CDR3 DNA follows: TGTGCCAGTAGAACGGGACTGGAAGCTTTCTTT.

V and J are TRBV10-1 and TRBJ1-3; D is possibly TRBD1 (5 bases). Germline CDR1 is WNHNN and CDR2 is SYGVQD (reference sequence). V was cut by 6 bases and J by 5 bases, with 14 bases left in between. CDR3 length: 14 residues. The CDR3 region is CASSGGGARNTIYF. The DNA of the CDR3 is TGCGCCAGCAGCGGCGGCGGGGCTAGAAACACCATATATTTT.

This clone was seen more than once but under ten times. The chain joins TRBV4-2 to TRBJ2-5, with a tentative D call TRBD1 (5 bases). The CDR3 sequence is 15 residues long. V gave up 2 bases and J gave up 7 bases, with 17 bases separating them. CDR1 and CDR2 (germline): LGHNA, YNFKEQ. The CDR3 sequence: CASSQILLGQGTQYF. The DNA for the CDR3 is TGTGCCAGCAGCCAAATTTTGCTGGGGCAGGGGACCCAGTACTTC.

This clone occurred a few times. The V and J genes are TRBV7-3 and TRBJ2-3; TRBD2 aligns across 8 bases. Trimming took 0 bases from V and 4 from J; bases not matched to a gene: 3. Per the germline V gene, CDR1 is SGHTA and CDR2 is FQGTGA. This CDR3 is 15 amino acids long. The CDR3 coding sequence is TGTGCCAGCAGCTTAACTAGCGGGGAGGCAGATACGCAGTATTTT. Protein product: CASSLTSGEADTQYF.

The chain combines TRBV7-3 with TRBJ1-2, with 12 bases matching TRBD1. V trimming: 0 bases; J trimming: 4 bases; junction bases outside the gene matches: 12. Germline loops: CDR1 SGHTA, CDR2 FQGTGA. This CDR3 has 19 amino acids. The CDR3 spells CASSLTGQGARLLGYGYTF. The CDR3 coding sequence is TGTGCCAGCAGCTTAACGGGACAGGGGGCGCGATTGTTGGGCTATGGCTACACCTTC.

The gene calls are TRBV24-1 and TRBJ1-5; D perhaps matches TRBD1 (5 bases). This CDR3 region has 15 residues. V dropped 3 bases and J dropped 2 bases, with 10 bases sitting between them. Germline CDR1 is KGHDR and CDR2 is SFDVKD. The CDR3 coding sequence is TGTGCCACCAGTGATCAGGGCCGGGGCAATCAGCCCCAGCATTTT. Amino acid sequence: CATSDQGRGNQPQHF.

The chain combines TRBV19 with TRBJ1-2; D perhaps matches TRBD1 (6 bases). Germline CDR1 LNHDA, CDR2 SQIVND (reference sequence). V lost 8 bases to trimming and J lost 6 bases, with 16 bases between them. The CDR3 runs 13 residues. The CDR3 nucleotides read TGTGCCAGTGCTAGAGGGGGAGGGAATGGCTACACCTTC. Translation gives CASARGGGNGYTF.

The chain uses TRBV27 and TRBJ1-6; D remains ambiguous. The CDR3 runs to 15 residues. In germline, CDR1 is MNHEY, CDR2 SMNVEV (reference sequence). V was cut by 4 bases and J by 2 bases, with 9 bases left in between. For the CDR3, the DNA is TGTGCCAGCAGTTATGGCATGCCCTATAATTCACCCCTCCACTTT. Its translation is CASSYGMPYNSPLHF.

The gene calls are TRBV18 and TRBJ1-1; 8 bases are shared with TRBD1. Losses at the gene ends were 4 bases for V and 4 bases for J; bases not matched to a gene: 8. Germline loops: CDR1 KGHSH, CDR2 LQKENI. This CDR3 comprises 15 residues. The CDR3 region is CASSRTGGDGTEAFF. The CDR3 DNA reads as TGTGCCAGCTCACGTACAGGGGGAGATGGCACTGAAGCTTTCTTT.

This chain joins TRBV30 and TRBJ1-3; TRBD1 might be the D (6 bases). V was cut by 2 bases and J by 4 bases, with 9 bases left in between. The CDR3 has 13 residues. The V gene's germline CDR1 is GTSNPN and CDR2 SVGIG (reference sequence). The DNA of the CDR3 is TGTGCCTGGAGTTTAGGACAGGGAAACACCATATATTTT. Translation: CAWSLGQGNTIYF.

This clone was observed a few times. The chain uses TRBV2 and TRBJ1-5; possibly TRBD1 for D (6 bases). The germline CDR1 and CDR2 sequences are SNHLY and FYNNEI. V was clipped by 1 base and J by 5 bases, with 15 bases between them. The CDR3 has 16 residues. The CDR3 reads CASSEGFGGRYQPQHF. CDR3 DNA: TGTGCCAGCAGTGAAGGGTTCGGGGGGCGGTATCAGCCCCAGCATTTT.

The chain joins TRBV10-3 to TRBJ2-5; TRBD2 agrees at 9 bases. J gave up 6 bases and V 3 bases, and 8 bases lay outside the gene matches. Germline lookup yields CDR1 ENHRY and CDR2 SYGVKD. The CDR3 loop spans 15 amino acids. CDR3 coding DNA: TGTGCCATCAGTGATCCGGGGACTAGCTCACAGACCCAGTACTTC. Its translation is CAISDPGTSSQTQYF.

The chain is built from TRBV6-6 and TRBJ2-7; the match to TRBD2 covers 8 bases. CDR3 length: 15 residues. Germline V gene lookup returns CDR1 MNHNY and CDR2 SVGAGI (reference sequence). The V segment lost 6 bases and the J segment 1 base; nucleotides outside the gene matches: 8. The CDR3 bases are TGTGCCAGCAGCCGAGGACTAGCAGAATCCTACGAGCAGTACGTC. Protein product: CASSRGLAESYEQYV.

J is TRBJ2-3 and V is TRBV14; 10 bases agree with TRBD1. The CDR3 runs to 16 residues. Losses at the gene ends were 4 bases for V and 2 bases for J; bases not matched to a gene: 6. Germline CDR1 is SGHDN and CDR2 is FVKESK. The CDR3 protein is CASSRLTGGLTDTQYF. The CDR3 nucleotides read TGTGCCAGCAGCCGCCTGACAGGGGGCCTCACAGATACGCAGTATTTT.

V gene TRBV5-1 combines with J gene TRBJ1-1; D ambiguous. From germline, CDR1 is SGHRS and CDR2 YFSETQ. The CDR3 extends over 16 amino acids. Trimming cost V 4 bases and J 1 base, with 17 bases left between them. This CDR3 is CASSLLAGFQNTEAFF. The CDR3 DNA follows: TGCGCCAGCAGCCTCCTGGCGGGGTTTCAGAACACTGAAGCTTTCTTT.

This chain uses TRBV5-4 with TRBJ2-2, with 7 bases aligning to TRBD1. CDR3 length equals 15 residues. Trimming took 4 bases from V and 2 from J; bases not matched to a gene: 5. Germline V gives CDR1 SGHNT, CDR2 YYREEE (reference sequence). In DNA, the CDR3 is TGTGCCAGCAGCCTAGGGGGCTATAACACCGGGGAGCTGTTTTTT. Protein product: CASSLGGYNTGELFF.

V gene TRBV5-1 combines with J gene TRBJ2-2; D not certain. The CDR3 extends over 13 amino acids. V was clipped by 4 bases and J by 5 bases, with 9 bases between them. The germline V gene has CDR1 SGHRS and CDR2 YFSETQ. The CDR3 is CASSLTGTGELFF. The CDR3 nucleotides read TGCGCCAGCAGCCTTACGGGTACCGGGGAGCTGTTTTTT.